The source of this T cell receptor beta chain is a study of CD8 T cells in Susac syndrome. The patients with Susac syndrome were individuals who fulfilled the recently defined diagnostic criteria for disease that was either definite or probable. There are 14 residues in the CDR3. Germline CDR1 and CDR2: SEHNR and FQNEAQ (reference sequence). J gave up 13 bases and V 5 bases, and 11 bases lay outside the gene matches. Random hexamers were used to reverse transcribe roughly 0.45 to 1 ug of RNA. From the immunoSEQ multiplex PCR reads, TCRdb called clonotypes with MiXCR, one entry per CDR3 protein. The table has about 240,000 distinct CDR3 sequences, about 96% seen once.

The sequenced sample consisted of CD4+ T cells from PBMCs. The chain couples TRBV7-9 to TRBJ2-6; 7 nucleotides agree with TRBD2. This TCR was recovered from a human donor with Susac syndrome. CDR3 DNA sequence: TGTGCCAGCAGCGTCGTTGGGGGGGGTGGGGTCCTGACTTTC. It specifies CASSVVGGGGVLTF.